This T cell receptor (beta chain) was sequenced in a study of blood T cell repertoires in COVID-19. About the study: T cells, B-cell-depleted T cells, or PBMCs supplied cDNA or gDNA.

The CDR3 covers 15 residues. Germline V gives CDR1 GTSNPN, CDR2 SVGIG (reference sequence). The trim removed 0 bases at V and 0 bases at J, leaving 2 bases unmatched. The protocol was immunoSEQ multiplex PCR, while the TCRdb copy is restricted to in-frame clones and leaves out a portion. The sample yields roughly 570,000 clones, roughly nine tenths seen once. This TCR was recovered from a woman in her forties or fifties with COVID-19, enrolled during active disease. Specimen: peripheral blood. V and J are TRBV30 and TRBJ1-3, with 7 bases identical to TRBD1. The chain's CDR3 is CAWSVAGGSGNTIYF. The CDR3 DNA reads TGTGCCTGGAGTGTAGCAGGGGGCTCTGGAAACACCATATATTTT.